What follows describes a single T cell receptor (beta chain). Its binding antigen is unknown. No base-level quality is on record; no much larger clone is a single base apart. At the junction V is shortened by 5 bases and J by 4 bases, with 14 bases in between. As encoded in the germline V gene, CDR1 is SGHVS while CDR2 is FQNEAQ. Measured from the cysteine to the phenylalanine, the CDR3 is 14 residues long. Only CDR3 DNA is held: 42 bases, read in frame from base 1. The sample's time point label, in plain terms: cells obtained before transplantation from donor or recipient. CD3+CD4+ and CD3+CD8+ populations were FACS-sorted from unstimulated pre-transplant donor and recipient cells taken from spleen or lymph nodes. The receptor library was made with the immunoSEQ multiplex PCR assay. In most patients, genomic DNA was isolated using the Qiagen DNeasy Blood and Tissue Kit and sent frozen to Adaptive Biotechnologies for TCR sequencing. For most patients, high-throughput TCR-beta CDR3 sequencing of genomic DNA was performed by Adaptive Biotechnologies. The source study handled its data this way. Adaptive's ImmunoSEQ software was the source of the TCR sequencing data for roughly 19 patients, while three other patients were processed with MiXCR and VDJtools. CD4 versus CD8 sorting errors were corrected by removing sequences found in both subsets at a frequency ratio below 5:1. CDR3 nucleotide sequences shared between donor and recipient were removed because their origin could not be assigned. To be classed as alloreactive, a clone needed at least 2-fold expansion over unstimulated cells and a minimum CFSE-low frequency of 0.002% (template counts) or 0.001% (read counts). Clones were considered mappable if detected in sequenced pre-transplant spleen, lymph node, or MLR CFSE-low populations of the donor or recipient. The cumulative frequency of alloreactive clones was calculated as a percentage of all sequences, weighted by copy number. As stored in TCRdb, this immuneACCESS dataset retains in-frame rearrangements with V and J assigned. A fraction of the clones does not appear; measured against another copy, unresolved V genes explain less than half of the discrepancy, and the remainder lacks a known reason. Clone size and the V and J calls come from that table; the DNA yielded D and trimming. The sample table contains tens of thousands of clones; only one count was recorded for around 91% of them. The ten largest clones capture roughly 4% of the sample.

The sample is drawn from a study of graft-versus-host responses after intestinal transplantation (dated by TCRdb to the early 2020s). For the wider study: Multivisceral, liver-intestinal, or isolated intestinal transplants were received by the recipients. After intestinal transplantation, graft-versus-host and host-versus-graft alloreactive T cell clones were followed in the graft, circulation and bone marrow using bulk TCR-beta CDR3 sequencing. Anti-thymocyte globulin induction was given to all recipients, followed by maintenance tacrolimus and steroids for about 3 years. Rather than going through the commercial service, samples from a few later patients were sequenced in-house on an Illumina MiSeq and processed with MiXCR. The cohort enrolled some 24 intestinal transplant recipients, one of whom was a retransplant, and a few patients without pretransplant specimens were excluded. To identify alloreactive clones, pre-transplant mixed lymphocyte reaction products were sequenced and compared with unstimulated pre-transplant donor and recipient T cells. Donor T cell macrochimerism was defined as a peak of at least 4% donor T cells among recipient peripheral blood mononuclear cells.

The investigation overall reported the following: Conclusions were limited by the relatively low number and heterogeneity of intestinal transplant patients. Early after transplant, peak levels of circulating GvH clones were found to be associated with declines in HvG clones. Patients with donor T cell macrochimerism had high GvH to HvG T cell clonal ratios in their allografts. GvH clones were found in recipient bone marrow, and some of the GvH clones appeared earlier in ileal mucosa or blood, which is consistent with an intestinal mucosal origin.

This receptor was taken from a human donor who was the organ donor for an intestinal transplant. The starting material was unstimulated CD8+ T cells sorted from spleen or lymph node cells, obtained before transplant. In this chain, TRBV7-8 is recombined with TRBJ2-5; perhaps TRBD2 is the D gene, with 6 bases matching. The CDR3 corresponds to CASSPGGRGETQYF. The DNA is TGTGCCAGCAGCCCCGGGGGTAGGGGAGAGACCCAGTACTTC.